This TCR beta chain was recovered during a study of blood T cell repertoires in COVID-19. For the study at large: The United States, Italy and Spain were the sources of the acute and convalescent COVID-19 samples. PBMCs, B-cell-depleted T cells, or T cells were the source of the cDNA or gDNA that made up the material.

Germline CDR1 is DFQATT and CDR2 is SNEGSKA (reference sequence). This CDR3 contains 11 residues. Authors' analysis steps: Counts of nucleated cells, estimated from reference gene primer amplification, were obtained. Libraries were prepared by immunoSEQ multiplex PCR; TCRdb keeps only in-frame clonotypes and omits some of them. The D gene and trimming were derived from the DNA, and the V and J assignments and clone size from that table. The table records 85,000 to 95,000 clones, approximately 92% of them present only once. The specimen sequenced was peripheral blood. The receptor was derived from a woman of 80 years or more with active COVID-19. This chain joins TRBV20-1 and TRBJ1-2, with D unclear. CDR3 coding DNA: TGCCTCCCGGCAGGATCCTATGGCTACACCTTC. The encoded protein is CLPAGSYGYTF.